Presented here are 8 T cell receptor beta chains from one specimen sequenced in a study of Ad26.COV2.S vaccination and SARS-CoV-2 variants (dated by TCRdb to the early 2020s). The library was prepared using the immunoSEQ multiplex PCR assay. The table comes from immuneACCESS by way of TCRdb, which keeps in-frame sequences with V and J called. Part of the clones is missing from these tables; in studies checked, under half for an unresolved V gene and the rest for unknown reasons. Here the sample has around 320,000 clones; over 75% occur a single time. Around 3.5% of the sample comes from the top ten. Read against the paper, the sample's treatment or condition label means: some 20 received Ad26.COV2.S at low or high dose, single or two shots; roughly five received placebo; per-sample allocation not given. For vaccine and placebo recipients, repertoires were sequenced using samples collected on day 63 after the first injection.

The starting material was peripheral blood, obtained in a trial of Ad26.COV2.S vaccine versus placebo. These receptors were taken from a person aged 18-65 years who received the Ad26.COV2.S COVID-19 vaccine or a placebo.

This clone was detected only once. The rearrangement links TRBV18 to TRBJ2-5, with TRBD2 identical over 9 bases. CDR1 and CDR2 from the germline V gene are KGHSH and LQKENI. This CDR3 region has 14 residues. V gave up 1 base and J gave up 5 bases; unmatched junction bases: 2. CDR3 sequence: CASSPRGGAETQYF. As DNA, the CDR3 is TGTGCCAGCTCACCACGCGGGGGGGCGGAGACCCAGTACTTC.

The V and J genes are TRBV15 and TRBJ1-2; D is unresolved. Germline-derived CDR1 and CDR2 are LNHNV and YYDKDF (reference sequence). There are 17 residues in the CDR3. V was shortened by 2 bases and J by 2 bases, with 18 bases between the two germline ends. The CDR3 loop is CATSRPEGSPKNYGYTF. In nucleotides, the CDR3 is TGTGCCACCAGCAGACCCGAGGGTTCCCCTAAAAACTATGGCTACACCTTC. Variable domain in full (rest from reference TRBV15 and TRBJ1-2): DAMVIQNPRYQVTQFGKPVTLSCSQTLNHNVMYWYQQKSSQAPKLLFHYYDKDFNNEADTPDNFQSRRPNTSFCFLDIRSPGLGDTAMYLCATSRPEGSPKNYGYTFGSGTRLTVV.

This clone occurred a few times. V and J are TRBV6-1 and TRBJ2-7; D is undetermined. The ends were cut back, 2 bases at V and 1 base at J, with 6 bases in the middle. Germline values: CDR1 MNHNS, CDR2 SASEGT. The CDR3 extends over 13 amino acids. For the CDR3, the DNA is TGTGCCAGCAGTGAAAGTCAATCCTACGAGCAGTACTTC. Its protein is CASSESQSYEQYF.

The CDR3, as DNA: TGTGCCAGCAGCTTATTACCCCAGGGACAAGCGAACACTGAAGCTTTCTTT. Its translation: CASSLLPQGQANTEAFF. This chain connects TRBV7-9 to TRBJ1-1; possible D gene TRBD1, 6 bases. The V gene lost 2 bases and the J gene lost 1 base, with 17 bases spanning the gap. From germline, CDR1 is SEHNR and CDR2 FQNEAQ (reference sequence). The CDR3 is 17 amino acids.

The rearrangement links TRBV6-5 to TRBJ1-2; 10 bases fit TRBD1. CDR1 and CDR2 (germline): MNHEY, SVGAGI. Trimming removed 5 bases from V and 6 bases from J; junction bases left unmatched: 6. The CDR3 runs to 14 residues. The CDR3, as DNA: TGTGCCAGCAGTCGGACAGGGGGAGGGGATGGCTACACCTTC. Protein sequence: CASSRTGGGDGYTF.

This CDR3 is CASSQLGRDYGYTF. Here the CDR3 DNA reads TGTGCCAGCAGCCAACTAGGGAGGGACTATGGCTACACCTTC. V and J are TRBV4-2 and TRBJ1-2; no clear D. Trimming pared 2 bases from V and 3 bases from J, leaving 10 bases between. CDR1 and CDR2 from the germline V gene are LGHNA and YNFKEQ. The CDR3 has 14 residues.

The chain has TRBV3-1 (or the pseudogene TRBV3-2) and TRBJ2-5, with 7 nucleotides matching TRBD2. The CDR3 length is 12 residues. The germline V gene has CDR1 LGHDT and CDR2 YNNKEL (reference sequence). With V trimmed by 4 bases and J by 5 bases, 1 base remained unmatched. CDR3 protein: CASSPGGETQYF. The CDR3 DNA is TGTGCCAGCAGCCCCGGGGGGGAGACCCAGTACTTC.

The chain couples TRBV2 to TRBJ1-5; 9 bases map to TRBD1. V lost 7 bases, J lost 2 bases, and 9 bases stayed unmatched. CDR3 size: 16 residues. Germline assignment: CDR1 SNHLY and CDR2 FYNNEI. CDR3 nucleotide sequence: TGTGCCAGCACGGTGAGACAGGGGGTAGGCAATCAGCCCCAGCATTTT. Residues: CASTVRQGVGNQPQHF.